This TCR beta chain was found in a study of OX40 agonist ivuxolimab in advanced cancers. For the study in its entirety: Ivuxolimab, which targeted the costimulatory receptor OX40 (CD134), was an agonistic, fully human IgG2 monoclonal antibody. Prior anti-PD-1, anti-PD-L1 or anti-CTLA-4 therapy was permitted, and approximately 39% of dose-escalation patients had received checkpoint inhibitors. Intravenous ivuxolimab was administered to patients every 2 weeks at six dose levels: 0.01, 0.1, 0.3, 1.5, 3 and 10 mg/kg. Three dose-escalation patients achieved partial responses, one with hepatocellular carcinoma and two with cutaneous melanoma. The dose-escalation cohort was roughly 87% male with a mean age of 60 years, ranging from roughly 20 to 80. Peripheral TCRbeta sequencing aimed to test whether ivuxolimab altered TCR sequence diversity and caused clonal T-cell expansion. Among the roughly 52 dose-escalation patients, approximately 20 had hepatocellular carcinoma, around 15 melanoma, 9 renal cell carcinoma and 9 head and neck cancer. The monotherapy dose-escalation portion (N of about 47 patients) of the phase I ivuxolimab trial is reported in the paper.

Details on this clone: This clone's antigen is unknown. The input lacks base qualities; no much larger clone sits a single base away.

Deletion took 0 bases off V and 1 base off J, with a span of 6 bases between the germline ends. The CDR3 numbers 14 residues from cysteine through phenylalanine. Kept here is only the CDR3 DNA, which spans 42 bases and is read in frame from base 1. CDR1 and CDR2 are read off the germline V gene as LGHNA and YSLEER. To sequence the TCRbeta CDR3 region, genomic DNA was isolated from the sorted cells. TCRbeta CDR3 regions were sequenced using the immunoSEQ Assay. Imported from immuneACCESS, the table was reduced by TCRdb to in-frame sequences with V and J called. These copies leave out some clones; in studies compared against another copy, an unresolved V gene accounts for under half, and the cause of the remainder is not known. The sample table contains over 35,000 clones; only one count was recorded for under 90% of them. More than 20% of the sample is in the top ten clones. Patients with autoimmune disease history or receiving systemic immunosuppression were excluded from the trial. Peripheral blood for TCR sequencing was drawn from every dose cohort at baseline, at cycle 4 day 1 and at cycle 7 day 1. The samples were taken from a phase I, first-in-human, multicenter, open-label dose-escalation trial of ivuxolimab. Adults with locally advanced or metastatic melanoma, renal cell carcinoma, hepatocellular carcinoma or head and neck squamous cell carcinoma were enrolled in the trial. Before TCR sequencing, CD4+ and CD8+ T cells were separately sorted from peripheral blood.

Summary of the overall study and its limitations: The antigen specificity of the peripheral T cells that underwent clonal expansion was not determined. In the 0.1-3.0 mg/kg groups, partial responders had among the lowest normalized peripheral clonal expansion, particularly in CD8+ T cells. After ivuxolimab, CD8+ T cells had more expanded clones than CD4+ T cells on average. At doses of 0.1 to 3.0 mg/kg, clonal expansion of both CD4+ and CD8+ T cells in blood was seen between baseline and week 6. Low levels of normalized T-cell clonal expansion were also seen in some nonresponding patients.

The sample in question was CD4+ or CD8+ T cells sorted from blood, obtained in a trial of the OX40 agonist ivuxolimab. The chain couples TRBV4-3 to TRBJ1-2, with no confident D gene call. This TCR was recovered from an adult with an advanced solid tumor such as melanoma, head and neck, liver or kidney cancer. The sequence in DNA is TGCGCCAGCAGCCAAGAATACAATAACTATGGCTACACCTTC. Protein translation: CASSQEYNNYGYTF.